The clone carrying this TCR beta chain was recorded only once. Antigen specificity is unknown. The V gene lost 1 base and the J gene lost 1 base, with 10 bases spanning the gap. Germline CDR1 is SGHDN and CDR2 is FVKESK. The CDR3 length is 16 residues. This sample stems from a study of shared clonotypes between healthy human individuals. Background on the study: Participating donors consisted of two women and a few men aged 18 to 49. The study, taken as a whole, reports: As a rule, naive subsets had a larger estimated richness than memory subsets.

Assay used: immunoSEQ multiplex PCR; TCRdb lists only in-frame clones, some missing. The sample has about 1 million clones, about 76% seen once. The V gene is TRBV14, the J gene TRBJ2-2, with a weak D call TRBD1 (6 bases). Sequenced input: memory CD4+ T cells sorted from blood. Described subset: CD45RA-negative fraction. The sequence was collected from a man between 18 and 35 years old in good health. The chain's CDR3 is CASSQVSGQNTGELFF. The CDR3 DNA reads as TGTGCCAGCAGCCAAGTATCGGGACAGAACACCGGGGAGCTGTTTTTT. The variable domain in full, completed from reference TRBV14 and TRBJ2-2, reads EAGVTQFPSHSVIEKGQTVTLRCDPISGHDNLYWYRRVMGKEIKFLLHFVKESKQDESGMPNNRFLAERTGGTYSTLKVQPAELEDSGVYFCASSQVSGQNTGELFFGEGSRLTVL.